The source of this T cell receptor beta chain is a study of shared clonotypes between healthy human individuals. At deep level, the assay was performed. TCRdb's table, derived via immunoSEQ multiplex PCR, lists solely in-frame clones and lacks some. The repertoire holds about 590,000 clones, with 95% to 96% as singletons. Deletions cut 0 bases from V and 14 bases from J, with 14 bases between. The CDR3 has 12 amino acids. Germline values: CDR1 GTSNPN, CDR2 SVGIG (reference sequence). Study-wide findings and caveats: Among non-shared clonotypes, generation probabilities were lower than among those shared by all four donors. Naive subsets generally had larger estimated richness than memory subsets. Rarefaction curves obtained for sorted subsets showed sequencing incomplete despite large depth.

Terminally differentiated effector memory CD45RA+ cells were excluded from the naive CD8 cells, which were CD45RO-negative and positively selected for CCR7. About this clone itself: Its matching antigen is unknown.

The clonotype comes from a woman aged 25 to 39 in good health. The chain recombines TRBV30 with TRBJ2-1; D unclear. The source material was naive CD8+ T cells sorted from blood. The CDR3 DNA sequence: TGTGCCTGGAGTGTACCGCCGGGTCCTGAGTTCTTC. As protein: CAWSVPPGPEFF.